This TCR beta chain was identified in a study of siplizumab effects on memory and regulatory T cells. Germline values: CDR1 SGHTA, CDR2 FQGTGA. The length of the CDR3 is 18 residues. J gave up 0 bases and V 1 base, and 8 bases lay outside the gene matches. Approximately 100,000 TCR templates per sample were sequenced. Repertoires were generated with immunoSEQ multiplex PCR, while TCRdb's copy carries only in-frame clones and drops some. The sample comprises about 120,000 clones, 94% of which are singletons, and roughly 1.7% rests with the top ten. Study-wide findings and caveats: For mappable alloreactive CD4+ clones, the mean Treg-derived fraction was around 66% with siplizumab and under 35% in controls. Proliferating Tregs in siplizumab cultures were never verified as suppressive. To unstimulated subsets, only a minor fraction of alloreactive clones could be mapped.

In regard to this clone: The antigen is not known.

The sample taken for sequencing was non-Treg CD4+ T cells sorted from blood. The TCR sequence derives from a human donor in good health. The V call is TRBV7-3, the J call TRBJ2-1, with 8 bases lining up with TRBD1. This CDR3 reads CASSLRTGTTSSYNEQFF. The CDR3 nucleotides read TGTGCCAGCAGCTTAAGGACAGGGACGACTAGCTCCTACAATGAGCAGTTCTTC.